Presented here are 3 T cell receptor beta chains from one specimen sequenced in a study of cytomegalovirus exposure and HLA in healthy donors. PCR employed 60 Vbeta and 13 Jbeta primers. Method: immunoSEQ multiplex PCR; TCRdb's copy keeps in-frame clones and lacks some. The sample has around 78,000 clones, roughly 80% seen once. Sample: PBMCs. These receptor sequences come from a woman between 45 and 60 years old in good health and CMV-seronegative.

The CDR3 DNA reads as TGTGCCAGCAGCCAATTGAACACTGAAGCTTTCTTT. This sequence encodes CASSQLNTEAFF. This rearrangement joins TRBV11-2 to TRBJ1-1; no clear D gene. V dropped 5 bases and J dropped 0 bases, with 4 bases sitting between them. CDR1 and CDR2 from the germline V gene are SGHAT and FQNNGV. CDR3 length equals 12 residues.

This chain links TRBV2 with TRBJ2-5, with TRBD2 matching 7 bases. The CDR3 has 15 residues. J gave up 2 bases and V 8 bases, and 11 bases lay outside the gene matches. Germline V lookup: CDR1 SNHLY, CDR2 FYNNEI. CDR3 nucleotides: TGTGCCAGCTTACCCGGCGGGAGTCGGCAAGAGACCCAGTACTTC. It yields the protein CASLPGGSRQETQYF.

The rearrangement links TRBV19 to TRBJ1-5; D gene uncertain. The CDR3 is 13 amino acids. Trimming stripped 4 bases from V and 3 bases from J, with 7 bases between. Germline lookup yields CDR1 LNHDA and CDR2 SQIVND (reference sequence). This CDR3 is CASSRRDNQPQHF. The CDR3 coding sequence is TGTGCCAGTAGTAGGAGGGACAATCAGCCCCAGCATTTT.